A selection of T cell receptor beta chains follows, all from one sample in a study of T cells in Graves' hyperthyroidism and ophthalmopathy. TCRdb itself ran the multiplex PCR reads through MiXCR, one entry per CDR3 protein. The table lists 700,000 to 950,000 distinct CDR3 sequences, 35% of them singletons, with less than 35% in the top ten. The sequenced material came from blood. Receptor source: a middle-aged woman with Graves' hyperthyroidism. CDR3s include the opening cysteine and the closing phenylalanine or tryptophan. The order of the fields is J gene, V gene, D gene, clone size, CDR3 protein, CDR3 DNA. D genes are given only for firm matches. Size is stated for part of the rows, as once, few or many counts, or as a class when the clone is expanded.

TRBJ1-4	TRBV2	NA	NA	CASSEAQQGQDEKLFF	TGTGCCAGCAGTGAAGCGCAGCAGGGGCAGGATGAAAAACTGTTTTTT
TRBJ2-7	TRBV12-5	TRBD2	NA	CASGLTLAGDTYEQYF	TGTGCTAGTGGTTTGACCCTAGCGGGAGATACCTACGAGCAGTACTTC
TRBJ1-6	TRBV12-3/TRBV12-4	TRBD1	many	CASSPDRELSPLHF	TGTGCCAGCAGTCCGGACAGGGAGCTTTCACCCCTCCACTTT
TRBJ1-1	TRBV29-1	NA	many	CSVVGGQRIIRAFF	TGCAGCGTTGTTGGCGGTCAGAGAATAATTCGAGCTTTCTTT
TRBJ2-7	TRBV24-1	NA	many	CATSCGYEQYF	TGTGCCACCAGTTGCGGTTACGAGCAGTACTTC
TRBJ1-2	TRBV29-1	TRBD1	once	CSYLRQGGYTF	TGCAGCTACCTACGACAGGGTGGCTACACCTTC
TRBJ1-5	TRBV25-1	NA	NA	CASSEAGWRGGSNQPQHF	TGTGCCAGCAGTGAAGCGGGTTGGAGGGGAGGAAGCAATCAGCCCCAGCATTTT
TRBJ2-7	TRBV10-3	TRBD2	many	CAISPGLRRAYEQYF	TGTGCCATCAGTCCGGGACTACGTCGGGCCTACGAGCAGTACTTC
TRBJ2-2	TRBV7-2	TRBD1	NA	CATGQQTFTGELFF	TGTGCCACGGGACAGCAGACCTTCACCGGGGAGCTGTTTTTT
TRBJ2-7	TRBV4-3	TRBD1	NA	CASSQERDRDYEQYF	TGCGCCAGCAGCCAAGAAAGGGACAGAGACTACGAGCAGTACTTC
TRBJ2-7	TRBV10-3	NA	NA	CAISESSFHEQYF	TGTGCCATCAGTGAGTCTTCGTTCCACGAGCAGTACTTC
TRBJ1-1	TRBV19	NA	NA	CASTIDGPGNTEAFF	TGTGCCAGTACTATAGATGGACCGGGGAACACTGAAGCTTTCTTT
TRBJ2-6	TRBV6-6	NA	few	CASSFPGAGANVLTF	TGTGCCAGCAGTTTTCCAGGGGCTGGGGCCAACGTCCTGACTTTC
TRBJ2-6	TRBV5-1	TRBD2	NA	CASSQLAGGLSSGANVLTF	TGCGCCAGCAGTCAGCTGGCGGGAGGACTAAGCTCTGGGGCCAACGTCCTGACTTTC
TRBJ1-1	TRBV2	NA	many	CASSESVSTEAFF	TGTGCCAGCAGTGAGAGCGTTAGCACTGAAGCTTTCTTT
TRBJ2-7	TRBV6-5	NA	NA	CASSYGSPPSPYEQYF	TGTGCCAGCAGTTACGGCAGCCCGCCCAGCCCCTACGAGCAGTACTTC
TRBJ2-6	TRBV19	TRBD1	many	CASSIMTGAAGANVLTF	TGTGCCAGTAGCATCATGACAGGGGCCGCTGGGGCCAACGTCCTGACTTTC
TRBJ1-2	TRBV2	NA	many	CASSAQGELWGYTF	TGTGCCAGCAGTGCGCAGGGAGAACTATGGGGCTACACCTTC
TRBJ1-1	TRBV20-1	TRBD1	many	CSAADRANTEAFF	TGCAGTGCTGCGGACAGGGCGAACACTGAAGCTTTCTTT
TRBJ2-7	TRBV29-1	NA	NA	CSASWGAPSDYEQYF	TGCAGCGCCTCGTGGGGGGCCCCATCTGATTACGAGCAGTACTTC
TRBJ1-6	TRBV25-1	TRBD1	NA	CATGTGAAPLHF	TGTGCTACCGGGACAGGGGCGGCACCCCTCCACTTT
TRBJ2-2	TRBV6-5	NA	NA	CASSLRAETGELFF	TGTGCCAGCAGTCTGCGGGCGGAGACCGGGGAGCTGTTTTTT
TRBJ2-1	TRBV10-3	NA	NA	CAIRAGSGDNEQFF	TGTGCCATCAGAGCCGGTTCAGGGGACAATGAGCAGTTCTTC
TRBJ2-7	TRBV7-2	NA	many	CASSSADRYEQYF	TGTGCCAGCAGCTCAGCAGACAGGTACGAGCAGTACTTC
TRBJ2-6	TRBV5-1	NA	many	CASSLEGSGANVLTF	TGCGCCAGCAGCTTGGAAGGCTCTGGGGCCAACGTCCTGACTTTC
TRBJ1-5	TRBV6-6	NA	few	CASSYPVDISNQPQHF	TGTGCCAGCAGTTACCCAGTCGACATCTCCAATCAGCCCCAGCATTTT
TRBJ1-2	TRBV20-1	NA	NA	CSASTVTNYGYTF	TGCAGTGCTTCAACGGTGACTAACTATGGCTACACCTTC
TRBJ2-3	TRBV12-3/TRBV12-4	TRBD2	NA	CASIVASGSGLDTQYF	TGTGCCAGCATCGTCGCTAGCGGGAGTGGGTTAGATACGCAGTATTTT
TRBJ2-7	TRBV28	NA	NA	CASSFDVSWGGQTYEQYF	TGTGCCAGCAGTTTTGATGTCAGTTGGGGGGGACAAACCTACGAGCAGTACTTC
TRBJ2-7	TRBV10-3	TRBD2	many	CAISEYSGSVLTYEQYF	TGTGCCATCAGTGAGTATAGCGGGAGTGTCCTTACCTACGAGCAGTACTTC
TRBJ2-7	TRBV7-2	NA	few	CASGGEQYF	TGTGCCAGCGGGGGAGAGCAGTACTTC
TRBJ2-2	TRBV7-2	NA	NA	CASSLYIGELFF	TGTGCCAGCAGCTTATATATCGGGGAGCTGTTTTTT
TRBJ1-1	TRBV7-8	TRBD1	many	CASSLAKGTGGLTFF	TGTGCCAGCAGCTTAGCTAAAGGGACAGGGGGCCTGACTTTCTTT
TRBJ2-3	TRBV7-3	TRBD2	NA	CASSLRLAGQGGTDTQYF	TGCGCCAGCAGCCTCCGACTAGCGGGCCAAGGGGGCACAGATACGCAGTATTTT
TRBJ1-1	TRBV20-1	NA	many	CSARLHPANTEAFF	TGCAGTGCTAGGCTCCACCCGGCGAACACTGAAGCTTTCTTT
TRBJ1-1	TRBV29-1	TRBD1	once	CSVGGKGDRAEWEALF	TGCAGCGTTGGCGGAAAAGGAGACAGGGCTGAATGGGAAGCTCTCTTT
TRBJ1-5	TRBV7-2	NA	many	CASSGPGGSQPQHF	TGTGCCAGCAGCGGGCCGGGTGGGTCACAGCCCCAGCATTTT
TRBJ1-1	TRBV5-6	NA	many	CASSRKLNTEAFF	TGTGCCAGCAGCCGCAAGTTGAACACTGAAGCTTTCTTT